Listed here are 10 T cell receptor beta chains from one sample, sequenced in a study of somatic mutations in cytotoxic T cells in rheumatoid arthritis. Profiling relied on immunoSEQ multiplex PCR, and the TCRdb table lists in-frame clones only, not all of them. Of some 19,000 clones listed, around 86% are singletons. Input material: CD8+ T cells sorted from blood. These receptors were taken from a young man with rheumatoid arthritis.

The chain is built from TRBV2 and TRBJ2-1; no firm D call. The CDR3 has 15 amino acids. The V gene lost 4 bases and the J gene lost 4 bases, with 14 bases spanning the gap. Germline V gene sequence: CDR1 SNHLY, CDR2 FYNNEI. CDR3 loop: CASSGQSFSYNEQFF. CDR3 coding DNA: TGTGCCAGCAGTGGTCAGAGCTTCTCTTACAATGAGCAGTTCTTC.

This chain joins TRBV2 and TRBJ1-4; TRBD1 matches 11 bases. There are 14 residues in the CDR3. With 6 bases clipped from V and 8 bases from J, the junction kept 5 bases outside the gene matches. Germline V gives CDR1 SNHLY, CDR2 FYNNEI. The CDR3 loop is CASRPRDRGEKLFF. The CDR3 DNA reads as TGTGCCAGCAGGCCCCGGGACAGGGGGGAAAAACTGTTTTTT.

CDR3 protein: CASSQETASYEQYF. The CDR3 DNA reads as TGCGCCAGCAGCCAAGAAACAGCCTCCTACGAGCAGTACTTC. V is TRBV4-3 and J is TRBJ2-7; no clear D gene. V gave up 0 bases and J gave up 0 bases, with 6 bases separating them. Germline loops: CDR1 LGHNA, CDR2 YSLEER. The CDR3 loop spans 14 amino acids.

The chain has TRBV7-9 and TRBJ2-7; the D is unclear. The CDR3 is 12 residues long. CDR1 is SEHNR and CDR2 is FQNEAQ in the germline V gene (reference sequence). V was shortened by 4 bases and J by 6 bases, with 10 bases between the two germline ends. CDR3 loop: CASSSRSTEQYF. DNA for the CDR3: TGTGCCAGCAGCTCAAGGTCAACCGAGCAGTACTTC.

The chain recombines TRBV5-5 with TRBJ2-7; 9 bases map to TRBD1. J was trimmed by 5 bases and V by 7 bases; bases with no gene match: 13. Germline assignment: CDR1 SGHKS and CDR2 YYEKEE (reference sequence). The CDR3 length is 15 residues. The CDR3 loop reads CASAPSGTGFDEQYF. The CDR3 DNA reads TGTGCCAGCGCCCCTTCCGGGACAGGGTTTGACGAGCAGTACTTC.

This rearrangement joins TRBV6-4 to TRBJ2-6, with D unresolved. Trimming removed 2 bases at V and 0 bases at J, with 5 bases between. Germline V gene data show CDR1 as MRHNA and CDR2 as SNTAGT. The CDR3 sequence is 15 residues long. The CDR3 reads CASSDPGSGANVLTF. CDR3 bases: TGTGCCAGCAGTGACCCCGGCTCTGGGGCCAACGTCCTGACTTTC.

This clone was picked up a small number of times. The gene calls are TRBV10-3 and TRBJ2-1, with D hard to call. Germline CDR1 is ENHRY and CDR2 is SYGVKD. V was clipped by 6 bases and J by 3 bases, with 9 bases between them. This CDR3 is 13 amino acids long. The CDR3 region is CAIRAPSYNEQFF. The DNA of the CDR3 is TGTGCCATCAGGGCACCAAGCTACAATGAGCAGTTCTTC.

The CDR3 DNA reads TGTGCCAGCAGGTGGGGCACTGAAGCTTTCTTT. Encoded protein: CASRWGTEAFF. V is TRBV6-5 and J is TRBJ1-1; D is undetermined. V lost 6 bases to trimming and J lost 4 bases, with 6 bases between them. Germline-derived CDR1 and CDR2 are MNHEY and SVGAGI. The CDR3 totals 11 residues.

The V gene is TRBV5-4, the J gene TRBJ2-2; the match to TRBD2 covers 8 bases. Per the germline V gene, CDR1 is SGHNT and CDR2 is YYREEE (reference sequence). The CDR3 totals 15 residues. V lost 6 bases and J lost 2; bases outside the gene matches: 6. The CDR3 sequence: CASTRGTSNTGELFF. The CDR3 nucleotides read TGTGCCAGCACCCGCGGGACTAGTAACACCGGGGAGCTGTTTTTT.

The chain combines TRBV5-6 with TRBJ1-2; 7 bases match TRBD1. V gave up 3 bases and J gave up 2 bases; unmatched junction bases: 4. This CDR3 is built from 14 residues. Germline CDR1 reads SGHDT; CDR2 reads YYEEEE. CDR3 loop: CASSWTGSNYGYTF. The CDR3 nucleotides are TGTGCCAGCAGCTGGACAGGATCCAACTATGGCTACACCTTC.